This T cell receptor beta chain was captured by sequencing in a study of cytotoxic CD8 clonotypes in ibrutinib-treated CLL. Study results and caveats: Rising at ibrutinib response, clonality subsequently fell back toward baseline at progression. Among the clonotypes, public ones were uncommon and contracted or held stable on treatment.

Of note for this clone: Its antigen remains unidentified.

TCRdb's copy holds only in-frame clones and misses some; the assay was immunoSEQ multiplex PCR. The sample includes tens of thousands of clones, roughly 50% of them seen just once. Germline V lookup: CDR1 KGHSH, CDR2 LQKENI. The CDR3 loop spans 15 amino acids. Losses at the gene ends were 3 bases for V and 2 bases for J; bases not matched to a gene: 6. Sequences were derived from PBMCs, sampled after 24 months of ibrutinib treatment. The rearrangement uses TRBV18 and TRBJ2-7; 8 nucleotides align to TRBD1. The sequence came from a human donor with chronic lymphocytic leukemia. CDR3 nucleotides: TGTGCCAGCTCACCCAGGACAGGGCGAGCCTACGAGCAGTACTTC. Translating gives CASSPRTGRAYEQYF.